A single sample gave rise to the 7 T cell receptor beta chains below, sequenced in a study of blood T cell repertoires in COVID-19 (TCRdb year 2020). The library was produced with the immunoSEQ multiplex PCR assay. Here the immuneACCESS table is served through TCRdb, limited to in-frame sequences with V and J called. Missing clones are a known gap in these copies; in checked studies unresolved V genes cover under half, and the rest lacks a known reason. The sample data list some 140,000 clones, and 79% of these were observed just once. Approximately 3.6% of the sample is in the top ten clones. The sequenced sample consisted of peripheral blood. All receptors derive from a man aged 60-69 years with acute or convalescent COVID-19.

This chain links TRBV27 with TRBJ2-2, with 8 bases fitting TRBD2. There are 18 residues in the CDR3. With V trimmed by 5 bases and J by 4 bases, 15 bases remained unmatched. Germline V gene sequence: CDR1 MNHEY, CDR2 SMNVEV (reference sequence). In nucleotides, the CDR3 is TGTGCCAGCAGTCCCTCAATTTGGAGCGGGAGAATCACCGGGGAGCTGTTTTTT. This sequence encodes CASSPSIWSGRITGELFF.

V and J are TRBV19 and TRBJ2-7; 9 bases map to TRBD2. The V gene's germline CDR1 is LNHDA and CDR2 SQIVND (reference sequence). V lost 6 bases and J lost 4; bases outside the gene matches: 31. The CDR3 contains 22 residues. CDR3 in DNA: TGTGCCAGTAGCTTGAGGAAAGCCCGGATACAGCGGGAGGCAGGGTATAGTTACGAGCAGTACTTC. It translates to CASSLRKARIQREAGYSYEQYF.

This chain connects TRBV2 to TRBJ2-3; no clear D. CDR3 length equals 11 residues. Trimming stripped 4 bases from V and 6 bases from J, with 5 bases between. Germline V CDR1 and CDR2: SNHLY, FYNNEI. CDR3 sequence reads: CASSAIDTQYF. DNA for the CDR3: TGTGCCAGCAGTGCTATTGATACGCAGTATTTT.

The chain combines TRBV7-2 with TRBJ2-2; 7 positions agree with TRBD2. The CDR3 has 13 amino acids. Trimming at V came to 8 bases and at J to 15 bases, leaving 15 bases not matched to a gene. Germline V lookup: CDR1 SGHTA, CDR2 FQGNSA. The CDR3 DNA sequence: TGTGCCAGCCTCCCCTTCGTTGGGGGGGGGATGTTTTTT. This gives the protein CASLPFVGGGMFF.

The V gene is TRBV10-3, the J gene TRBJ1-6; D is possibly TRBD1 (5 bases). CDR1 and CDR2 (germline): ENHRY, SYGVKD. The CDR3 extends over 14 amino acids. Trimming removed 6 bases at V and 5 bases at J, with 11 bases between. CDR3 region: CAIRATADNSPLHF. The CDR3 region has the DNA TGTGCCATCAGGGCGACAGCAGATAATTCACCCCTCCACTTT.

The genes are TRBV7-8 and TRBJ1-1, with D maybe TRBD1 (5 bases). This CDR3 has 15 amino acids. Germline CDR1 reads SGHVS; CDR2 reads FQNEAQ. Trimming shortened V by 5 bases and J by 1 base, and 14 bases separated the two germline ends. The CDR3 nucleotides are TGTGCCAGCAGCCTCCTGGGGGGTGAGAACACTGAAGCTTTCTTT. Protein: CASSLLGGENTEAFF.

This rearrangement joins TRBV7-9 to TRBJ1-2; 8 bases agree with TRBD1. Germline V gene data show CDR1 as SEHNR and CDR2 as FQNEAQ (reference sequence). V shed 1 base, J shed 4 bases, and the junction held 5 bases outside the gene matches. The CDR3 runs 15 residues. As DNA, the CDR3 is TGTGCCAGCAGCTTAGGAGGACAGGGCGGCTATGGCTACACCTTC. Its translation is CASSLGGQGGYGYTF. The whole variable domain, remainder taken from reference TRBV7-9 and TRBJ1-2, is DTGVSQNPRHKITKRGQNVTFRCDPISEHNRLYWYRQTLGQGPEFLTYFQNEAQLEKSRLLSDRFSAERPKGSFSTLEIQRTEQGDSAMYLCASSLGGQGGYGYTFGSGTRLTVV.